The next 26 T cell receptor beta chains were all read from a single sample in a study of graft-versus-host responses after intestinal transplantation. From the graft tissue, intraepithelial and lamina propria lymphocytes were released through processing. This table comes from immunoSEQ multiplex PCR, and its TCRdb copy is limited to in-frame clones, with some not included. The sample contains around 37,000 clones, around 90% of which appear only once. The sequencing here drew on ileum tissue, taken 200 to 210 days after intestinal transplant. These receptors all stem from a human patient who received an intestinal transplant, so some T cells may come from the graft donor.

The V call is TRBV2, the J call TRBJ2-7; D might be TRBD2 (6 bases). CDR1 SNHLY and CDR2 FYNNEI come from the germline V gene. The length of the CDR3 is 13 residues. Trimming removed 6 bases from V and 5 bases from J, with 14 bases in between. CDR3 region: CASRDQGGHEQYF. CDR3 DNA: TGTGCCAGCAGAGATCAGGGAGGCCACGAGCAGTACTTC.

The V and J genes are TRBV5-4 and TRBJ1-6; 9 nucleotides match TRBD1. Trimming removed 3 bases from V and 9 bases from J; junction bases left unmatched: 7. CDR1 is SGHNT, CDR2 YYREEE, per germline (reference sequence). The CDR3 contains 15 residues. CDR3: CASSSGTGLGSPLHF. The CDR3 DNA follows: TGTGCCAGCAGCTCCGGGACAGGGCTGGGTTCACCCCTCCACTTT.

The rearrangement links TRBV28 to TRBJ1-5; no definite D call. The CDR3 extends over 16 amino acids. Germline loops: CDR1 MDHEN, CDR2 SYDVKM. V was pared by 6 bases and J by 3 bases, with 18 bases between. The DNA of the CDR3 is TGTGCCAGCAGCGAAGCGCCTTGGAACCTCAATCAGCCCCAGCATTTT. Its protein product is CASSEAPWNLNQPQHF.

This rearrangement joins TRBV6-1 to TRBJ1-6, with 9 bases fitting TRBD1. CDR3 length equals 13 residues. Trimming at V came to 6 bases and at J to 9 bases, leaving 3 bases not matched to a gene. In germline, CDR1 is MNHNS, CDR2 SASEGT. CDR3 loop: CASSDRGGSPLHF. CDR3 bases: TGTGCCAGCAGCGACAGGGGGGGTTCACCCCTCCACTTT.

The chain combines TRBV20-1 with TRBJ2-1, with D unresolved. The germline V gene encodes CDR1 DFQATT and CDR2 SNEGSKA (reference sequence). CDR3 size: 11 residues. V lost 6 bases and J lost 9, with 12 bases in between. CDR3 residues: CSAPLSVEQFF. The CDR3 bases are TGCAGTGCCCCCCTTTCCGTTGAGCAGTTCTTC.

The chain links TRBV30 to TRBJ2-5; TRBD1 agrees at 9 bases. Germline V gene sequence: CDR1 GTSNPN, CDR2 SVGIG (reference sequence). V gave up 1 base and J gave up 7 bases; unmatched junction bases: 7. The CDR3 contains 14 residues. CDR3 in DNA: TGTGCCTGGAGTGGGGGGACAGGGAAAGCGACCCAGTACTTC. Amino acid sequence: CAWSGGTGKATQYF.

The chain is built from TRBV6-1 and TRBJ1-6; the D gene is possibly TRBD1 (5 bases). V lost 2 bases and J 0 bases, leaving 8 bases between the germline ends. CDR1 and CDR2 (germline): MNHNS, SASEGT. The CDR3 spans 16 residues. For the CDR3, the DNA is TGTGCCAGCAGTGAATTTACAGGCTCCTATAATTCACCCCTCCACTTT. Its translation is CASSEFTGSYNSPLHF.

CDR3 bases: TGTGCCAGCAGCTTGGGCAGTCCCTATAATTCACCCCTCCACTTT. The encoded protein is CASSLGSPYNSPLHF. V and J are TRBV5-4 and TRBJ1-6; D call uncertain. The CDR3 totals 15 residues. Germline CDR1 is SGHNT and CDR2 is YYREEE (reference sequence). Deletions cut 0 bases from V and 2 bases from J, with 6 bases between.

In DNA form, the CDR3 reads TGCAGCGTCCGGGACATCACAGATACGCAGTATTTT. This gives the protein CSVRDITDTQYF. The chain has TRBV29-1 and TRBJ2-3; TRBD1 might be the D (6 bases). The CDR3 consists of 12 residues. V was cut by 6 bases and J by 2 bases, with 9 bases left in between. Germline CDR1 is SQVTM and CDR2 is ANQGSEA.

J is TRBJ1-2 and V is TRBV18, with 9 bases lining up with TRBD1. The germline V gene encodes CDR1 KGHSH and CDR2 LQKENI. The CDR3 runs 17 residues. J lost 4 bases, V lost 2 bases, and 11 bases had no gene match. The CDR3 here is CASSPISGTGSSYGYTF. The CDR3 DNA is TGTGCCAGCTCACCAATTAGTGGGACAGGGTCCTCCTATGGCTACACCTTC.

This clone appeared a few times. The chain uses TRBV4-1 and TRBJ2-7; D unclear. The CDR3 extends over 15 amino acids. Trimming took off 0 bases at V and 0 bases at J, with 9 bases between the two ends. Germline V gene data show CDR1 as MGHRA and CDR2 as YSYEKL. CDR3 sequence (DNA): TGCGCCAGCAGCCAAGATCGGTACGGCTCCTACGAGCAGTACTTC. This codes for CASSQDRYGSYEQYF.

The J gene is TRBJ1-6, the V gene TRBV6-1; D possibly corresponds to TRBD1 (5 bases). CDR3 length: 17 amino acids. Germline CDR1 is MNHNS and CDR2 is SASEGT. Trimming shortened V by 2 bases and J by 0 bases, and 11 bases separated the two germline ends. CDR3 amino acids: CASSEWDQFSYNSPLHF. CDR3 DNA: TGTGCCAGCAGTGAATGGGACCAGTTCTCCTATAATTCACCCCTCCACTTT.

The V and J genes are TRBV28 and TRBJ2-7; TRBD2 agrees at 11 bases. Germline V lookup: CDR1 MDHEN, CDR2 SYDVKM. Trimming at V came to 3 bases and at J to 4 bases, leaving 2 bases not matched to a gene. CDR3 length: 14 residues. CDR3 nucleotide sequence: TGTGCCAGCAGTTTGGGGACTAGCGGATACGAGCAGTACTTC. Its translation: CASSLGTSGYEQYF.

This clone was observed a few times. V gene TRBV6-5 combines with J gene TRBJ1-5, with no clear D. From germline, CDR1 is MNHEY and CDR2 SVGAGI. Trimming took off 11 bases at V and 2 bases at J, with 4 bases between the two ends. The CDR3 extends over 10 amino acids. The CDR3 coding sequence is TGTGCCGCGGGCAATCAGCCCCAGCATTTT. Amino acids: CAAGNQPQHF.

The chain carries TRBV7-9 and TRBJ1-2, with D possibly matching TRBD1 (5 bases). This CDR3 region has 13 residues. V lost 7 bases and J lost 7, with 16 bases in between. From germline, CDR1 is SEHNR and CDR2 FQNEAQ (reference sequence). CDR3 DNA: TGTGCCAGCACCGCCTCCCAGGGAACTGGCTACACCTTC. Amino acids: CASTASQGTGYTF.

This chain links TRBV5-6 with TRBJ2-5; no clear D gene. V was clipped by 2 bases and J by 5 bases, with 10 bases between them. Germline V gene data show CDR1 as SGHDT and CDR2 as YYEEEE. CDR3 length: 13 residues. DNA for the CDR3: TGTGCCAGCAGCTTCATCTTTCTTGAGACCCAGTACTTC. Translation gives CASSFIFLETQYF.

The gene calls are TRBV28 and TRBJ1-5; D possibly corresponds to TRBD1 (5 bases). CDR1 and CDR2 (germline): MDHEN, SYDVKM. V was trimmed by 5 bases and J by 7 bases, leaving 15 bases between them. The CDR3 has 14 residues. The CDR3 DNA reads TGTGCCAGCAGTAGAATAGGGACCGGGCAGCCCCAGCATTTT. Translating it yields CASSRIGTGQPQHF.

This rearrangement joins TRBV1 to TRBJ2-2; the D call TRBD2 from the table was never checked on the DNA. TRBV1 is marked as a pseudogene. The CDR3 contains 13 residues. The CDR3 nucleotides are TGCACCAGCAGCCGTCGGGAAACCGGGGAGCTGTTTTTT. Translation: CTSSRRETGELFF.

The J gene is TRBJ2-7, the V gene TRBV27; tentative D call: TRBD2 (7 bases). Trimming removed 6 bases at V and 0 bases at J, with 24 bases between. Germline CDR1 and CDR2: MNHEY and SMNVEV (reference sequence). CDR3 length equals 18 residues. This CDR3 is CASRTQVYGGPSSYEQYF. The CDR3 bases are TGTGCCAGCAGGACCCAGGTCTACGGGGGGCCGAGCTCCTACGAGCAGTACTTC.

The chain links TRBV28 to TRBJ2-1; 7 positions agree with TRBD1. Germline CDR1 is MDHEN and CDR2 is SYDVKM. The ends lost 2 bases at V and 7 bases at J; junction bases unmatched: 5. This CDR3 contains 14 residues. In nucleotides, the CDR3 is TGTGCCAGCAGTTTACGGACAGGCCTAAATGAGCAGTTCTTC. Amino acid sequence: CASSLRTGLNEQFF.

This clone came up once. The chain uses TRBV7-8 and TRBJ2-1, with 10 bases matching TRBD2. Losses at the gene ends were 4 bases for V and 0 bases for J; bases not matched to a gene: 3. Looked up from germline, CDR1 is SGHVS and CDR2 is FQNEAQ. CDR3 length: 16 amino acids. The CDR3 here is CASSYRLAGSYNEQFF. CDR3 sequence (DNA): TGTGCCAGCAGCTACCGACTAGCGGGCTCCTACAATGAGCAGTTCTTC.

The rearrangement links TRBV4-1 to TRBJ2-1; D ambiguous. The CDR3 is made up of 14 amino acids. Germline assignment: CDR1 MGHRA and CDR2 YSYEKL. V lost 1 base, J lost 8 bases, and 12 bases lay in between. The CDR3 DNA reads TGCGCCAGCAGCCAAGGATGGGTACCGGATGAGCAGTTCTTC. Its translation is CASSQGWVPDEQFF.

This rearrangement joins TRBV28 to TRBJ2-5; no clear D gene. This CDR3 is built from 16 residues. Germline CDR1 MDHEN, CDR2 SYDVKM. V was shortened by 6 bases and J by 0 bases, with 17 bases between the two germline ends. The CDR3 loop reads CASSQPPHNYQETQYF. CDR3 nucleotide sequence: TGTGCCAGCAGCCAACCTCCCCACAATTACCAAGAGACCCAGTACTTC.

This CDR3 is CASSLRTGVNQPQHF. The CDR3 DNA reads as TGTGCCAGCAGCTTGCGTACAGGGGTAAATCAGCCCCAGCATTTT. The V call is TRBV5-6, the J call TRBJ1-5, with 7 bases that match TRBD1. The CDR3 covers 15 residues. With 1 base clipped from V and 4 bases from J, the junction kept 5 bases outside the gene matches. Germline V lookup: CDR1 SGHDT, CDR2 YYEEEE.

The chain has TRBV28 and TRBJ2-1, with TRBD2 matching 12 bases. The CDR3 runs to 15 residues. Unmatched junction bases numbered 5, after V lost 4 bases and J lost 7 bases. CDR1 is MDHEN and CDR2 is SYDVKM in the germline V gene. The CDR3 DNA is TGTGCCAGCAGTTCTCCCCTAGCGGGGGGGAATGAGCAGTTCTTC. It encodes CASSSPLAGGNEQFF. The full variable domain, in which reference TRBV28 and TRBJ2-1 provide the parts outside the CDR3, is DVKVTQSSRYLVKRTGEKVFLECVQDMDHENMFWYRQDPGLGLRLIYFSYDVKMKEKGDIPEGYSVSREKKERFSLILESASTNQTSMYLCASSSPLAGGNEQFFGPGTRLTVL.

This sequence joins TRBV6-6 and TRBJ2-5; the D gene could be TRBD1 or TRBD2 (6 bases each). V lost 0 bases and J 6 bases, leaving 17 bases between the germline ends. This CDR3 has 16 amino acids. Germline V lookup: CDR1 MNHNY, CDR2 SVGAGI (reference sequence). CDR3 residues: CASSYSNPGARQTQYF. Written as DNA, the CDR3 is TGTGCCAGCAGTTACTCGAATCCGGGGGCCCGACAGACCCAGTACTTC.